A single sample gave rise to the 7 T cell receptor beta chains below, sequenced in a study of OX40 agonist ivuxolimab in advanced cancers. Clones were read by immunoSEQ multiplex PCR, and TCRdb kept only the in-frame ones, dropping some. This sample yields about 58,000 clones, of which roughly 89% are seen a single time; approximately 0.61% belongs to the top ten. Sequenced here: CD4+ or CD8+ T cells sorted from blood, sampled in a trial of the OX40 agonist ivuxolimab. The receptor set was obtained from an adult with an advanced solid tumor such as melanoma, head and neck, liver or kidney cancer.

The chain links TRBV11-2 to TRBJ1-2; D is perhaps TRBD1 (6 bases). Trimming removed 2 bases at V and 1 base at J, with 11 bases between. Germline V gene data show CDR1 as SGHAT and CDR2 as FQNNGV. This CDR3 region has 15 residues. CDR3 sequence (DNA): TGTGCCAGCAGCTTACGAACAGGGATTAACTATGGCTACACCTTC. This encodes CASSLRTGINYGYTF.

The chain has TRBV21-1 and TRBJ1-1; the D segment call TRBD1 is taken from the table without a DNA check. TRBV21-1 is described as a pseudogene. The CDR3 spans 15 residues. For the CDR3, the DNA is TGTGCCAGCAGCAAAGGGGCGGACAGCTACACTGAAGCTTTCTTT. Translation gives CASSKGADSYTEAFF.

This chain connects TRBV9 to TRBJ1-2; tentative D call: TRBD1 (5 bases). Germline CDR1 and CDR2: SGDLS and YYNGEE. The germline V and J ends were trimmed by 4 bases and 8 bases, with 15 bases remaining between them. This CDR3 is 13 amino acids long. The CDR3 spells CASSLDSVGGYTF. In nucleotides, the CDR3 is TGTGCCAGCAGCCTAGACAGCGTCGGCGGCTACACCTTC.

The rearrangement links TRBV2 to TRBJ2-1; D possibly matches TRBD1 or TRBD2 (5 bases each). V lost 4 bases, J lost 7 bases, and 20 bases lay in between. The CDR3 spans 16 residues. Germline values: CDR1 SNHLY, CDR2 FYNNEI. The CDR3 region has the DNA TGTGCCAGCAGTGTTTCGGGGCCGCCCCCGGGGAATGAGCAGTTCTTC. Translation gives CASSVSGPPPGNEQFF.

J is TRBJ1-4 and V is TRBV4-2; D perhaps matches TRBD1 (5 bases). The CDR3 sequence is 16 residues long. Trimming left V 2 bases short and J 0 bases short, with 10 bases between. Germline CDR1 reads LGHNA; CDR2 reads YNFKEQ. The CDR3 nucleotides read TGTGCCAGCAGCCAATCCGACAGTGCAACTAATGAAAAACTGTTTTTT. As protein: CASSQSDSATNEKLFF.

This chain joins TRBV2 and TRBJ2-2; 7 bases match TRBD2. The CDR3 extends over 16 amino acids. The V gene end was trimmed by 5 bases and the J gene end by 5 bases; junction bases not matched to a gene: 11. The germline gives CDR1 SNHLY, CDR2 FYNNEI. In DNA form, the CDR3 reads TGTGCCAGCAGTCTTTTCGGGCGGGAGACAACCGGGGAGCTGTTTTTT. This sequence encodes CASSLFGRETTGELFF.

J is TRBJ2-3 and V is TRBV5-1, with D unclear. Looked up from germline, CDR1 is SGHRS and CDR2 is YFSETQ. V gave up 0 bases and J gave up 4 bases, with 3 bases separating them. The CDR3 spans 12 residues. Here the CDR3 reads CASSLEADTQYF. DNA for the CDR3: TGCGCCAGCAGCTTGGAGGCAGATACGCAGTATTTT.